The next 19 T cell receptor beta chains were all read from a single sample in a study of CD8+ T cells in alopecia areata. Reverse transcribed after extraction, RNA yielded cDNA as the sequencing template. The table came from immunoSEQ multiplex PCR; TCRdb's copy has only in-frame clones and leaves some out. The sample shows more than 200,000 clones, less than 45% of them seen only once. Treatment meaning: oral pan-JAK inhibitor, 5-10 mg twice daily. The sequencing here drew on CD4+ T cells sorted from blood, taken between weeks 36 and 40, from a patient treated with tofacitinib. The receptors originated from a human donor with alopecia areata.

The chain combines TRBV27 with TRBJ1-4; no definite D call. V lost 5 bases to trimming and J lost 5 bases, with 15 bases between them. From germline, CDR1 is MNHEY and CDR2 SMNVEV (reference sequence). The CDR3 covers 15 residues. CDR3 protein: CASSQMGGSNEKLFF. The CDR3 DNA reads TGTGCCAGCAGTCAAATGGGAGGCTCCAATGAAAAACTGTTTTTT.

The chain carries TRBV10-3 and TRBJ2-6; the match to TRBD1 covers 9 bases. The CDR3 contains 19 residues. V lost 0 bases and J lost 0; bases outside the gene matches: 6. CDR1 and CDR2 from the germline V gene are ENHRY and SYGVKD. The CDR3 reads CAISESLGTGSSGANVLTF. The CDR3 nucleotides read TGTGCCATCAGTGAGTCGTTGGGGACAGGGAGCTCTGGGGCCAACGTCCTGACTTTC.

This clone came up a few times. The CDR3 DNA follows: TGCGCCAGCAGCCCCGGAGGGTCCGGAGAGACCCAGTACTTC. Translating gives CASSPGGSGETQYF. V gene TRBV5-1 combines with J gene TRBJ2-5; maybe TRBD2 (6 bases). From germline, CDR1 is SGHRS and CDR2 YFSETQ. This CDR3 spans 14 amino acids. Trimming removed 4 bases at V and 4 bases at J, with 14 bases between.

This chain joins TRBV25-1 and TRBJ2-1, with 8 bases aligning to TRBD1. The ends lost 3 bases at V and 7 bases at J; junction bases unmatched: 14. This CDR3 comprises 17 residues. CDR1 is MGHDK and CDR2 is SYGVNS in the germline V gene. Here the CDR3 reads CASSDPLGAGGTNEQFF. Written as DNA, the CDR3 is TGTGCCAGCAGTGACCCCCTCGGCGCAGGGGGCACGAATGAGCAGTTCTTC.

This clone occurred a few times. The rearrangement links TRBV5-4 to TRBJ2-7, with 8 nucleotides matching TRBD2. V lost 1 base to trimming and J lost 0 bases; unmatched junction nucleotides: 3. The CDR3 contains 15 residues. Per germline, CDR1 SGHNT and CDR2 YYREEE (reference sequence). For the CDR3, the DNA is TGTGCCAGCAGCTTGCGGGAGGGATTCTCCTACGAGCAGTACTTC. This gives the protein CASSLREGFSYEQYF.

The chain couples TRBV29-1 to TRBJ2-3; D might be TRBD1 (5 bases). The ends were cut back, 4 bases at V and 6 bases at J, with 17 bases in the middle. Germline-derived CDR1 and CDR2 are SQVTM and ANQGSEA. The CDR3 extends over 14 amino acids. Here the CDR3 reads CSVVGAIGADTQYF. The CDR3 DNA follows: TGCAGCGTTGTAGGGGCCATTGGAGCGGATACGCAGTATTTT.

This clone came up a few times. The V and J genes are TRBV30 and TRBJ2-1, with D possibly TRBD2 on 5 matching bases. From germline, CDR1 is GTSNPN and CDR2 SVGIG (reference sequence). The V gene lost 0 bases and the J gene lost 3 bases, with 9 bases spanning the gap. The CDR3 runs to 14 residues. The chain's CDR3 is CAWSVRRGYNEQFF. As DNA, the CDR3 is TGTGCCTGGAGTGTACGACGGGGCTACAATGAGCAGTTCTTC. Looking up the rest from reference TRBV30 and TRBJ2-1 gives the full variable domain: SQTIHQWPATLVQPVGSPLSLECTVEGTSNPNLYWYRQAAGRGLQLLFYSVGIGQISSEVPQNLSASRPQDRQFILSSKKLLLSDSGFYLCAWSVRRGYNEQFFGPGTRLTVL.

This chain links TRBV18 with TRBJ2-1, with 7 bases aligning to TRBD1. V was clipped by 6 bases and J by 7 bases; unmatched bases: 12. The CDR3 is made up of 15 amino acids. In germline, CDR1 is KGHSH, CDR2 LQKENI. In nucleotides, the CDR3 is TGTGCCAGCTCCTCCGGGACAGTCCATCGGAATGAGCAGTTCTTC. This translates into CASSSGTVHRNEQFF.

This chain links TRBV5-1 with TRBJ2-7; 10 bases fit TRBD1. This CDR3 is 15 amino acids long. After removal of 0 bases from V and 2 bases from J, the junction contained 2 bases not matched to a gene. CDR1 SGHRS and CDR2 YFSETQ come from the germline V gene. The CDR3 sequence is CASSLAGTGAYEQYF. DNA of the CDR3: TGCGCCAGCAGCTTGGCCGGGACAGGGGCCTACGAGCAGTACTTC.

The sample holds a few counts of this clone. This chain links TRBV29-1 with TRBJ2-4, with D maybe TRBD1 (6 bases). Germline values: CDR1 SQVTM, CDR2 ANQGSEA. V was shortened by 8 bases and J by 0 bases, with 14 bases between the two germline ends. CDR3 length: 14 residues. The CDR3 spells CSTRTALAKNIQYF. CDR3 coding DNA: TGCAGCACCCGGACAGCACTAGCCAAAAACATTCAGTACTTC.

V gene TRBV4-1 combines with J gene TRBJ1-2; D gene uncertain. The CDR3 length is 15 residues. Germline V gene lookup returns CDR1 MGHRA and CDR2 YSYEKL. V lost 0 bases and J 4 bases, leaving 12 bases between the germline ends. The CDR3: CASSQENQAAYGYTF. The CDR3 coding sequence is TGCGCCAGCAGCCAAGAAAATCAGGCCGCCTATGGCTACACCTTC.

This clone was seen a handful of times. This sequence joins TRBV14 and TRBJ2-7, with D possibly TRBD2 on 6 matching bases. The V end lost 1 base, the J end lost 0 bases, and 7 bases lay between the germline ends. The CDR3 covers 14 residues. The V gene's germline CDR1 is SGHDN and CDR2 FVKESK. In DNA form, the CDR3 reads TGTGCCAGCAGCCAAGTGCGGGACTCCTACGAGCAGTACTTC. It codes for CASSQVRDSYEQYF.

This clone was counted many times. The gene calls are TRBV5-6 and TRBJ2-1, with TRBD2 matching 7 bases. Germline V CDR1 and CDR2: SGHDT, YYEEEE. The CDR3 consists of 16 residues. J gave up 0 bases and V 4 bases, and 7 bases lay outside the gene matches. This chain's CDR3 is CASSPRRTSSYNEQFF. The DNA for the CDR3 is TGTGCCAGCAGCCCCAGGAGGACTAGCTCCTACAATGAGCAGTTCTTC.

This clone has only a few counts. The V call is TRBV30, the J call TRBJ1-5; D remains ambiguous. The CDR3 spans 15 residues. V was trimmed by 2 bases and J by 1 base, leaving 12 bases between them. CDR1 GTSNPN and CDR2 SVGIG come from the germline V gene (reference sequence). The CDR3 DNA reads as TGTGCCTGGAGTTTGGGAGACGCAAGCAATCAGCCCCAGCATTTT. Its protein is CAWSLGDASNQPQHF.

This clone has only a few counts. The chain recombines TRBV5-1 with TRBJ2-3, with D perhaps matching TRBD2 (6 bases). Per germline, CDR1 SGHRS and CDR2 YFSETQ. The CDR3 is made up of 15 amino acids. The V end was cut by 2 bases, the J end by 2 bases, with 12 bases between. CDR3 DNA sequence: TGCGCCAGCAGCTTAGTAGCGGCAAACACAGATACGCAGTATTTT. It yields the protein CASSLVAANTDTQYF.

The V and J genes are TRBV7-9 and TRBJ2-7; no clear D. Germline V lookup: CDR1 SEHNR, CDR2 FQNEAQ (reference sequence). This CDR3 has 18 amino acids. Trimming shortened V by 2 bases and J by 2 bases, and 22 bases separated the two germline ends. CDR3 in DNA: TGTGCCAGCAGCTTAATTGTGGGCGCGACCCGAAAACCCTACGAGCAGTACTTC. The encoded protein is CASSLIVGATRKPYEQYF.

V is TRBV4-3 and J is TRBJ2-4, with D possibly TRBD1 on 5 matching bases. V lost 4 bases, J lost 5 bases, and 9 bases lay in between. The CDR3 consists of 13 residues. CDR1 is LGHNA and CDR2 is YSLEER in the germline V gene. The CDR3 sequence is CASSLQGQNIQYF. The CDR3 DNA is TGCGCCAGCAGCCTTCAGGGCCAAAACATTCAGTACTTC.

The chain recombines TRBV19 with TRBJ2-3; the match to TRBD2 covers 13 bases. Germline CDR1 reads LNHDA; CDR2 reads SQIVND (reference sequence). The CDR3 spans 14 residues. V lost 7 bases, J lost 8 bases, and 6 bases stayed unmatched. CDR3 DNA: TGTGCCAGTAATGTTGGGACTAGCGGGGCTACGCAGTATTTT. Protein: CASNVGTSGATQYF.

This clone has only a few counts. The chain is built from TRBV6-5 and TRBJ1-1; 9 nucleotides match TRBD1. This CDR3 comprises 13 residues. J lost 1 base, V lost 6 bases, and 0 bases had no gene match. In germline, CDR1 is MNHEY, CDR2 SVGAGI. This CDR3 reads CASRDRGNTEAFF. Written as DNA, the CDR3 is TGTGCCAGCAGGGACAGGGGGAACACTGAAGCTTTCTTT.